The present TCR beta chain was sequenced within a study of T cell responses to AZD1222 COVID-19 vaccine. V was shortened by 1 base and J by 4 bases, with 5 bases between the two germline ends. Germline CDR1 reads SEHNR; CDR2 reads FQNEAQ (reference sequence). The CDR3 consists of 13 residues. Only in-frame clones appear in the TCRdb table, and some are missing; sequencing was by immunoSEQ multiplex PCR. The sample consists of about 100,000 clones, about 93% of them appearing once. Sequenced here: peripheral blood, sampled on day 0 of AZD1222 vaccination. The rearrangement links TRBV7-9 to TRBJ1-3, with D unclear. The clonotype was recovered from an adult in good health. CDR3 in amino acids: CASSLEGGNTIYF. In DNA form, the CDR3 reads TGTGCCAGCAGCTTAGAAGGAGGAAACACCATATATTTT.